This is a list of T cell receptor beta chains from one sample in a study of T cells in Graves' hyperthyroidism and ophthalmopathy. TCRdb re-called the multiplex PCR reads with MiXCR, one entry per CDR3 protein. This table holds around 580,000 distinct CDR3 sequences, approximately 44% found once. Sequenced: peripheral blood or thyroid tissue (not recorded which). Receptors were obtained from a woman between 18 and 29 years old with Graves' hyperthyroidism. CDR3s include the opening cysteine and the closing phenylalanine or tryptophan.

V: TRBV29-1; CDR3: CSVEAGDRLGYTF
V: TRBV7-2; CDR3: CASSLPPGGTYNEQYF
V: TRBV6-6; CDR3: CARFTGGCETQHF
V: TRBV24-1; CDR3: CATSDSSGGKGSGANVLTF
V: TRBV5-1; CDR3: CTSSQQGVNTEAFF
V: TRBV15; CDR3: CATGSEVGGSGGDTQYF
V: TRBV12-3/TRBV12-4; CDR3: CASSPWGTGYGAEAFF
V: TRBV2; CDR3: CASRLLERGYTF
V: TRBV29-1; CDR3: CSVEVEKTGGNSPLHF
V: TRBV3-1; CDR3: CASSQRRPYEQYF